The rows below give T cell receptor beta chains drawn from one sample of a study of T cell repertoires in cytomegalovirus infection. Each CDR3 protein is one row after TCRdb ran MiXCR on the reads. The sample has around 300,000 distinct CDR3 sequences; about 20% are singletons. These receptors have no identified antigens. This specimen consisted of cultured PBMCs, obtained from culture after CMV antigen stimulation. The receptor set was obtained from a human donor in good health (CMV status not recorded). Some clones in this sample may be carry-over from other donors' samples. CDR3s include the opening cysteine and the closing phenylalanine or tryptophan. Each record gives: J gene, V gene, CDR3 length, clone size, D gene, CDR3 protein, CDR3 DNA. The D gene is left open where the match is weak. Part of the rows lack a size; the others show once, few, many or a class for expanded clones.

TRBJ2-1	TRBV11-2	14	many	TRBD2	CASNPRGVYDEQFF	TGTGCCAGCAACCCCCGGGGGGTCTACGATGAGCAGTTCTTC
TRBJ1-1	TRBV12-3/TRBV12-4	13	-	-	CASSFNRATEAFF	TGTGCCAGCAGTTTCAACAGGGCCACTGAAGCTTTCTTT
TRBJ1-3	TRBV15	16	-	TRBD1	CATSRVTGVSGNTIYF	TGTGCCACCAGCAGAGTAACAGGGGTCTCTGGAAACACCATATATTTT
TRBJ2-5	TRBV11-2	14	-	-	CASSRGQTQETQYF	TGTGCCAGCAGCAGAGGTCAGACCCAAGAGACCCAGTACTTC
TRBJ1-4	TRBV28	17	-	TRBD1	CASSPGQGVTLNEKLFF	TGTGCCAGCAGTCCGGGACAGGGCGTTACTCTTAATGAAAAACTGTTTTTT
TRBJ2-1	TRBV25-1	11	-	-	CASSDQWGQFF	TGTGCCAGCAGTGATCAATGGGGGCAGTTCTTC
TRBJ2-1	TRBV3-1	16	few	TRBD2	CASSPAGGRSYNEQFF	TGTGCCAGCAGCCCGGCGGGAGGCAGGTCCTACAATGAGCAGTTCTTC
TRBJ1-6	TRBV4-1	16	-	-	CASSQVIQLRNSPLHF	TGCGCCAGCAGCCAAGTAATTCAGCTAAGGAATTCACCCCTCCACTTT
TRBJ1-6	TRBV12-3/TRBV12-4	15	-	TRBD1	CASRGQGFYNSPLHF	TGTGCCAGCAGGGGACAGGGATTCTATAATTCACCCCTCCACTTT
TRBJ2-3	TRBV7-8	17	many	TRBD2	CASSLASLAGITDTQYF	TGTGCCAGCAGCTTAGCTTCACTAGCGGGGATCACAGATACGCAGTATTTT
TRBJ1-1	TRBV20-1	13	-	-	CSALARQNTEAFF	TGCAGTGCTCTGGCTCGGCAGAACACTGAAGCTTTCTTT
TRBJ1-3	TRBV4-1	15	few	-	CASSQQVVSGNTIYF	TGCGCCAGCAGCCAGCAGGTGGTCTCTGGAAACACCATATATTTT
TRBJ1-2	TRBV7-2	14	many	-	CASSLETLTYGYTF	TGTGCCAGCAGCTTAGAGACCTTAACCTATGGCTACACCTTC
TRBJ2-1	TRBV18	13	few	TRBD2	CASSPGGSDEQFF	TGTGCCAGCTCACCGGGCGGGAGCGATGAGCAGTTCTTC
TRBJ1-5	TRBV20-1	13	few	TRBD1	CSAKDRTNQPQHF	TGCAGTGCCAAGGACAGGACCAATCAGCCCCAGCATTTT
TRBJ2-7	TRBV2	12	many	-	CASTEPGYEQYF	TGTGCCAGCACCGAACCCGGATACGAGCAGTACTTC
TRBJ2-4	TRBV12-5	16	few	TRBD1	CASGRGQGTAKNIQYF	TGTGCTAGTGGTCGGGGACAGGGGACGGCCAAAAACATTCAGTACTTC
TRBJ2-5	TRBV13	19	few	TRBD2	CASSPPGLAGPVSPETQYF	TGTGCCAGCAGCCCACCGGGACTAGCGGGGCCGGTATCCCCAGAGACCCAGTACTTC
TRBJ1-5	TRBV6-6	16	-	-	CASRRAQTDKNQPQHF	TGTGCCAGCAGAAGAGCCCAGACAGACAAAAATCAGCCCCAGCATTTT
TRBJ2-2	TRBV7-8	15	many	-	CASSPFTYSTGELFF	TGTGCCAGCAGCCCATTCACGTACAGCACCGGGGAGCTGTTTTTT
TRBJ1-2	TRBV28	14	-	-	CASRDGGVGYGYTF	TGTGCCAGCAGAGATGGCGGAGTCGGCTATGGCTACACCTTC
TRBJ2-4	TRBV28	14	few	TRBD2	CASRPSGTKNIQYF	TGTGCCAGCAGACCTAGCGGGACCAAAAACATTCAGTACTTC
TRBJ1-1	TRBV6-2/TRBV6-3	14	-	-	CASRKEQEHTEAFF	TGTGCCAGCAGAAAGGAGCAGGAACACACTGAAGCTTTCTTT
TRBJ2-2	TRBV7-6	15	-	-	CASCVGTPNTGELFF	TGTGCCAGCTGCGTCGGGACACCGAACACCGGGGAGCTGTTTTTT
TRBJ2-2	TRBV7-2	13	many	-	CASSLILTGELFF	TGTGCCAGCAGCTTAATCCTCACCGGGGAGCTGTTTTTT
TRBJ2-7	TRBV6-2/TRBV6-3	11	-	TRBD1	CASRDRSEQYF	TGTGCCAGCAGGGACAGGTCCGAGCAGTACTTC
TRBJ1-5	TRBV20-1	13	many	-	CSAYRDSNQPQHF	TGCAGTGCTTACAGGGATAGCAATCAGCCCCAGCATTTT
TRBJ2-7	TRBV28	14	-	TRBD1	CASAPGQDRYEQYF	TGTGCCAGCGCACCGGGACAGGATAGGTACGAGCAGTACTTC
TRBJ2-5	TRBV5-1	16	once	TRBD1	CASSSTGTGGSETQYF	TGCGCCAGCAGCAGTACCGGGACAGGGGGCTCGGAGACCCAGTACTTC
TRBJ2-1	TRBV2	15	few	-	CASGEEGDWDNEQFF	TGTGCCAGCGGAGAAGAGGGGGACTGGGACAATGAGCAGTTCTTC
TRBJ2-6	TRBV12-3/TRBV12-4	14	-	-	CASVGGSGANVLTF	TGTGCCAGCGTTGGAGGCTCTGGGGCCAACGTCCTGACTTTC
TRBJ2-1	TRBV20-1	14	many	TRBD2	CSAVSGRAGNEQFF	TGCAGTGCCGTAAGCGGGAGGGCCGGCAATGAGCAGTTCTTC
TRBJ2-2	TRBV7-8	15	-	-	CASSLTELVTGELFF	TGTGCCAGCAGCTTAACGGAGCTCGTCACCGGGGAGCTGTTTTTT
TRBJ2-2	TRBV15	16	-	-	CATSRRGDRNTGELFF	TGTGCCACCAGCAGGCGGGGGGACAGAAACACCGGGGAGCTGTTTTTT
TRBJ1-2	TRBV6-2/TRBV6-3	16	few	-	CASRTPKVPIHYGYTF	TGTGCCAGCAGGACTCCCAAGGTCCCGATTCACTATGGCTACACCTTC
TRBJ2-3	TRBV6-8	13	-	-	CASIRIPGDTQYF	TGTGCCAGCATACGGATCCCCGGGGATACGCAGTATTTT
TRBJ1-6	TRBV7-3	16	-	-	CASSLQGRGDNSPLHF	TGTGCCAGCAGCTTACAGGGGCGCGGGGATAATTCACCCCTCCACTTT
TRBJ2-6	TRBV7-2	19	-	TRBD2	CASSPNPTGGPSGANVLTF	TGTGCCAGCAGCCCAAACCCCACGGGAGGGCCATCTGGGGCCAACGTCCTGACTTTC
TRBJ2-6	TRBV19	16	-	-	CASSAGRSSGANVLTF	TGTGCCAGTAGTGCGGGACGTAGCTCTGGGGCCAACGTCCTGACTTTC
TRBJ1-5	TRBV7-9	18	once	-	CASSSGVGGRVSNQPQHF	TGTGCCAGCAGCTCCGGGGTTGGGGGGCGCGTTAGCAATCAGCCCCAGCATTTT
TRBJ1-5	TRBV28	16	-	-	CASSLAPGQLNQPQHF	TGTGCCAGCAGTTTAGCCCCTGGACAGCTTAATCAGCCCCAGCATTTT
TRBJ2-3	TRBV6-2/TRBV6-3	15	few	-	CASSYSIGSGDTQYF	TGTGCCAGCAGTTACTCGATTGGGTCCGGAGATACGCAGTATTTT
TRBJ2-7	TRBV12-3/TRBV12-4	14	few	TRBD2	CASSWAGVTYEQYF	TGTGCCAGCAGTTGGGCGGGAGTTACTTACGAGCAGTACTTC
TRBJ2-5	TRBV20-1	13	few	-	CSVFIPNEETQYF	TGCAGTGTTTTTATCCCAAACGAAGAGACCCAGTACTTC
TRBJ2-1	TRBV9	14	-	-	CASSVRTLDNEQFF	TGTGCCAGCAGCGTCCGGACACTAGACAATGAGCAGTTCTTC
TRBJ2-2	TRBV7-2	14	-	-	CASSLRGYTGELFF	TGTGCCAGCAGCTTACGCGGGTACACCGGGGAGCTGTTTTTT
TRBJ2-1	TRBV5-1	12	-	-	CASRPRVGEQFF	TGCGCCAGCAGACCTAGGGTGGGGGAGCAGTTCTTC
TRBJ2-7	TRBV29-1	14	once	TRBD2	CSVKRSGVSYEQYF	TGCAGCGTAAAGAGAAGCGGGGTCTCCTACGAGCAGTACTTC
TRBJ1-2	TRBV4-1	15	many	-	CASSRQDGPNYGYTF	TGCGCCAGCAGCCGCCAGGACGGGCCTAACTATGGCTACACCTTC
TRBJ2-1	TRBV19	15	few	-	CASSKTVSPYNEQFF	TGTGCCAGTAGTAAGACAGTATCTCCCTACAATGAGCAGTTCTTC
TRBJ1-1	TRBV6-1	16	-	TRBD1	CASSTRTGRGDTEAFF	TGTGCCAGCAGCACAAGGACAGGGAGAGGGGACACTGAAGCTTTCTTT
TRBJ2-3	TRBV12-3/TRBV12-4	16	many	-	CASSFGQVHSTDTQYF	TGTGCCAGCAGTTTTGGGCAGGTCCACAGCACAGATACGCAGTATTTT
TRBJ2-7	TRBV6-5	19	few	TRBD2	CASSYSQGLAGGMPYEQYF	TGTGCCAGCAGTTACTCGCAGGGACTAGCGGGAGGTATGCCCTACGAGCAGTACTTC
TRBJ2-2	TRBV19	16	-	-	CASSISPGANTGELFF	TGTGCCAGTAGTATAAGTCCTGGCGCGAACACCGGGGAGCTGTTTTTT
TRBJ2-2	TRBV12-3/TRBV12-4	14	-	TRBD2	CATRLAGNTGELFF	TGTGCCACCCGACTAGCGGGAAACACCGGGGAGCTGTTTTTT
TRBJ2-5	TRBV4-1	15	once	-	CASSQSLQAPQTQYF	TGCGCCAGCAGCCAGAGTTTACAAGCCCCACAGACCCAGTACTTC
TRBJ2-5	TRBV15	16	-	TRBD2	CATSRGGLAGGETQYF	TGTGCCACCAGCAGAGGCGGGCTAGCGGGAGGAGAGACCCAGTACTTC
TRBJ1-2	TRBV6-5	13	few	-	CASSYSVGYGYTF	TGTGCCAGCAGTTACTCGGTTGGGTATGGCTACACCTTC
TRBJ1-2	TRBV7-6	14	few	-	CASSLPTANYGYTF	TGTGCCAGCAGCTTACCGACCGCTAACTATGGCTACACCTTC